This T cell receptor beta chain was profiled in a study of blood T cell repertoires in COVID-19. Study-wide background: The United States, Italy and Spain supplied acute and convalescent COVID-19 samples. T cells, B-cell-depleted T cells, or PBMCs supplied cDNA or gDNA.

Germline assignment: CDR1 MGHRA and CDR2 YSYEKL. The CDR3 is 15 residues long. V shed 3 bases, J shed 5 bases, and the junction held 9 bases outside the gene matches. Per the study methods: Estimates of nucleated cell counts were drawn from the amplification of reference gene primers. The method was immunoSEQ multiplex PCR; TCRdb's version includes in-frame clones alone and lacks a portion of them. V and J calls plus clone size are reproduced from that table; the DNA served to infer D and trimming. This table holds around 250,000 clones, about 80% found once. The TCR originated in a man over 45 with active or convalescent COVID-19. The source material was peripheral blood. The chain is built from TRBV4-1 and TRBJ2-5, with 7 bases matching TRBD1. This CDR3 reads CASSHRDRAGETQYF. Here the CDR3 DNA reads TGCGCCAGCAGCCACCGAGACAGGGCCGGTGAGACCCAGTACTTC.